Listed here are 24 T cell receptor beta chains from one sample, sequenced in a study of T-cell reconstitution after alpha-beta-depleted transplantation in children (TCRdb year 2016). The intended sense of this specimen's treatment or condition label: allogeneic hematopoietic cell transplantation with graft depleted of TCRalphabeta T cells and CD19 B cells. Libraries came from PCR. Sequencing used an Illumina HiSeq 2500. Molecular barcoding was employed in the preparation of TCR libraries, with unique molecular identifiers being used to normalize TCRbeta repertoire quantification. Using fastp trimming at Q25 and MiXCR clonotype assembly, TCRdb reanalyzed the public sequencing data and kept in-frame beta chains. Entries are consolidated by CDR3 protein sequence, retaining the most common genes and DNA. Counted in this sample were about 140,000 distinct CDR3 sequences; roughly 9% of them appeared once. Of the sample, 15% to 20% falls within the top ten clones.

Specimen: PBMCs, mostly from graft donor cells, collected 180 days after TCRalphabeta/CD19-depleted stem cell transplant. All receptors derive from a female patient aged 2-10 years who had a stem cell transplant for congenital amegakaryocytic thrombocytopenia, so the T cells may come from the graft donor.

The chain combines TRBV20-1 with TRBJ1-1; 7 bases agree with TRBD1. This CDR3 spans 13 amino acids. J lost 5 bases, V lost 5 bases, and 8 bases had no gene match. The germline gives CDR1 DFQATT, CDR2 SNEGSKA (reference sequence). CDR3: CSAPETGRTEAFF. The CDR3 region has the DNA TGCAGTGCTCCCGAGACAGGGCGGACTGAAGCTTTCTTT.

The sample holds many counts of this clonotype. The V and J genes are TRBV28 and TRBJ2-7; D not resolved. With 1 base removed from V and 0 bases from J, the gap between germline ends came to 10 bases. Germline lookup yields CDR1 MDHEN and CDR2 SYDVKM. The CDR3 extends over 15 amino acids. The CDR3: CASSLFSSSSYEQYF. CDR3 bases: TGTGCCAGCAGTTTATTCAGTTCGAGCTCCTACGAGCAGTACTTC.

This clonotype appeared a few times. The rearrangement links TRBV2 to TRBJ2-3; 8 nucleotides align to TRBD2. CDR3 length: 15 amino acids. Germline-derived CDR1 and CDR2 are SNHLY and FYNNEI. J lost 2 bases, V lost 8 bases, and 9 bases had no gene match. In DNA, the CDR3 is TGTGCCAGCTCCACTAGCGGAGGTAACACAGATACGCAGTATTTT. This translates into CASSTSGGNTDTQYF.

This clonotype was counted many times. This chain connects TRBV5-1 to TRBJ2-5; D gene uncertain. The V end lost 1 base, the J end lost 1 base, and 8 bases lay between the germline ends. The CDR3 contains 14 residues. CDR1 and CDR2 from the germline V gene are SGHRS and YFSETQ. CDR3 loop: CASSLRSSQETQYF. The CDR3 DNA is TGCGCCAGCAGCTTGAGGTCTAGCCAAGAGACCCAGTACTTC.

The CDR3 loop reads CASSQPGQGGTGELFF. The CDR3 DNA is TGTGCCAGCAGCCAACCCGGACAGGGGGGGACCGGGGAGCTGTTTTTT. This chain joins TRBV3-1 and TRBJ2-2, with TRBD1 identical over 10 bases. Trimming took 2 bases from V and 5 from J; bases not matched to a gene: 5. From germline, CDR1 is LGHDT and CDR2 YNNKEL (reference sequence). This CDR3 region has 16 residues. The full variable domain, with the rest looked up from reference TRBV3-1 and TRBJ2-2, is DTAVSQTPKYLVTQMGNDKSIKCEQNLGHDTMYWYKQDSKKFLKIMFSYNNKELIINETVPNRFSPKSPDKAHLNLHINSLELGDSAVYFCASSQPGQGGTGELFFGEGSRLTVL.

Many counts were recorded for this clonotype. The CDR3 is CSARGLGTSGTSYNEQFF. The CDR3 DNA reads as TGCAGTGCTAGAGGGTTGGGGACTAGCGGGACCTCCTACAATGAGCAGTTCTTC. The V and J genes are TRBV20-1 and TRBJ2-1; 13 bases match TRBD2. CDR3 size: 18 residues. Losses at the gene ends were 1 base for V and 0 bases for J; bases not matched to a gene: 6. Germline CDR1 and CDR2: DFQATT and SNEGSKA (reference sequence).

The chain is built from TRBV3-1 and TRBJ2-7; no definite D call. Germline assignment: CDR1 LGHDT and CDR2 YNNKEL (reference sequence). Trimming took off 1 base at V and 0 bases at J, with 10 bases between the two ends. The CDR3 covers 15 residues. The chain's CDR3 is CASSQGRASSYEQYF. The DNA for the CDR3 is TGTGCCAGCAGCCAAGGTCGGGCTTCCTCCTACGAGCAGTACTTC.

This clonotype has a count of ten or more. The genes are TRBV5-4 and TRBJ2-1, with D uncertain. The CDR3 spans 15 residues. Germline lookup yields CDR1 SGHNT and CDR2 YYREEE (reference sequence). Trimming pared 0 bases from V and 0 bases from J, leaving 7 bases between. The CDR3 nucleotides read TGTGCCAGCAGCTTGGACTGGGTCTCCTACAATGAGCAGTTCTTC. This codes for CASSLDWVSYNEQFF.

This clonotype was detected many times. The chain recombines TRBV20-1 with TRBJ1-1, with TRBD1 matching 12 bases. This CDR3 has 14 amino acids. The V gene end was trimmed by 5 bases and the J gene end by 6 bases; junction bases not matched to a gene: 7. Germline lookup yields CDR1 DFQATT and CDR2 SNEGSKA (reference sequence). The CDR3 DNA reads TGCAGTGCTGGGGGGACAGGGGGCATTCCTGAAGCTTTCTTT. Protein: CSAGGTGGIPEAFF.

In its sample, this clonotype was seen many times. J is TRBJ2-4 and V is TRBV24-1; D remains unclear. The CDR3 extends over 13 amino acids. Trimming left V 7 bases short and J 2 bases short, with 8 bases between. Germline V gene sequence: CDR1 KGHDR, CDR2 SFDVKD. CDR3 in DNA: TGTGCCACCAGGAGCAGTTCCAAAAACATTCAGTACTTC. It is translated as CATRSSSKNIQYF.

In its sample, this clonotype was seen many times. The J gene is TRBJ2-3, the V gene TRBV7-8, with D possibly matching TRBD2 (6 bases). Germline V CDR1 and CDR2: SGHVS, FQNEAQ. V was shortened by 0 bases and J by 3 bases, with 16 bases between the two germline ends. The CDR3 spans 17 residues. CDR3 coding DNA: TGTGCCAGCAGCTTAGCCCTCGCGGGGCCGGGGACAGATACGCAGTATTTT. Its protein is CASSLALAGPGTDTQYF.

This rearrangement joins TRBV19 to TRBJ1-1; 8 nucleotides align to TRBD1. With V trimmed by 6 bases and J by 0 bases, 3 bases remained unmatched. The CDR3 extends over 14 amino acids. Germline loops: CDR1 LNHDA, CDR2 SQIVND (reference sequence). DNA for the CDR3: TGTGCCAGTAGGAGACAGGGGATGAACACTGAAGCTTTCTTT. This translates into CASRRQGMNTEAFF. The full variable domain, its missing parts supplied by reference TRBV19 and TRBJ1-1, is DGGITQSPKYLFRKEGQNVTLSCEQNLNHDAMYWYRQDPGQGLRLIYYSQIVNDFQKGDIAEGYSVSREKKESFPLTVTSAQKNPTAFYLCASRRQGMNTEAFFGQGTRLTVV.

CDR3 residues: CASSVRDRVRFSGNTIYF. The DNA of the CDR3 is TGTGCCAGCAGCGTCCGGGACAGGGTGAGGTTCTCTGGAAACACCATATATTTT. V and J are TRBV11-2 and TRBJ1-3; 9 bases fit TRBD1. With V trimmed by 5 bases and J by 0 bases, 11 bases remained unmatched. Germline CDR1 SGHAT, CDR2 FQNNGV. The CDR3 spans 18 residues.

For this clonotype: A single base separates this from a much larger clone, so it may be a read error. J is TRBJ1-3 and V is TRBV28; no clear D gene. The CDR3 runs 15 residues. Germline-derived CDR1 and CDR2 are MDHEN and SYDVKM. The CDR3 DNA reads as TGTGCCAGCAGTTTGCTTCCCGTCTCTGGAAACAACATATATTTT. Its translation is CASSLLPVSGNNIYF.

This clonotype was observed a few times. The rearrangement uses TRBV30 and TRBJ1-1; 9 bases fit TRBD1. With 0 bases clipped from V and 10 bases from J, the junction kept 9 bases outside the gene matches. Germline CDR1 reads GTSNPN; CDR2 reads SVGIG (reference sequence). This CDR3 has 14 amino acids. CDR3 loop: CAWSVGTGNSGAFF. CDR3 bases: TGTGCCTGGAGTGTAGGGACAGGGAACTCCGGAGCTTTCTTT. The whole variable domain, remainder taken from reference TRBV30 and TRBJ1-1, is SQTIHQWPATLVQPVGSPLSLECTVEGTSNPNLYWYRQAAGRGLQLLFYSVGIGQISSEVPQNLSASRPQDRQFILSSKKLLLSDSGFYLCAWSVGTGNSGAFFGQGTRLTVV.

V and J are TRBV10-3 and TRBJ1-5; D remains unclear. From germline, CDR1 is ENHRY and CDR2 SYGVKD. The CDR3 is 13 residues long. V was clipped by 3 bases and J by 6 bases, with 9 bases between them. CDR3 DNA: TGTGCCATCAGTGACAGAATAGCTCAGCCCCAGCATTTT. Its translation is CAISDRIAQPQHF.

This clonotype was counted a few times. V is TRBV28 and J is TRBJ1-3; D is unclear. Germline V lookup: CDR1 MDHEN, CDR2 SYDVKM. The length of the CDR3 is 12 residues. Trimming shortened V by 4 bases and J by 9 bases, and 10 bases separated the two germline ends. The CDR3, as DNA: TGTGCCAGCAGTTCCCCGGAAAGCACCATATATTTT. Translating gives CASSSPESTIYF.

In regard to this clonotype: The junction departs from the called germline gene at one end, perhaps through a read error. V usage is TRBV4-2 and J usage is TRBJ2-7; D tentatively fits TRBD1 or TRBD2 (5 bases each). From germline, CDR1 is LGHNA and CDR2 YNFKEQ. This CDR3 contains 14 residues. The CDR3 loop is CAMGAGTPSCEQYF. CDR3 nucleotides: TGTGCCATGGGCGCCGGGACCCCCTCCTGCGAGCAGTACTTC.

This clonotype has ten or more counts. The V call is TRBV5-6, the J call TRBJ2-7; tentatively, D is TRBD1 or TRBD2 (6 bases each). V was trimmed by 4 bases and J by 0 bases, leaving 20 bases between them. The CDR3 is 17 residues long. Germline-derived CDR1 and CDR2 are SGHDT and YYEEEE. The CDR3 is CASSPWPTGGASYEQYF. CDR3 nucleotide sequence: TGTGCCAGCAGCCCTTGGCCCACCGGGGGCGCCTCCTACGAGCAGTACTTC.

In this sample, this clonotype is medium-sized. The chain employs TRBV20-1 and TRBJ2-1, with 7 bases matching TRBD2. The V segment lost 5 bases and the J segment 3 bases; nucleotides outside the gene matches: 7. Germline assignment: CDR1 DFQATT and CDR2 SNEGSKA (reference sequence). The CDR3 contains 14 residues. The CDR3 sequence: CSASSGDIYNEQFF. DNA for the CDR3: TGCAGTGCTTCCAGCGGGGATATCTACAATGAGCAGTTCTTC.

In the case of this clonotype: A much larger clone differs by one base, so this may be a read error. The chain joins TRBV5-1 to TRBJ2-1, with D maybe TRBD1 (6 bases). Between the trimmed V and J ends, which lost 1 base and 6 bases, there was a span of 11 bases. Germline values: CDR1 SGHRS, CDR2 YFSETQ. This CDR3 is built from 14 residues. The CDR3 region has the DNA TGCGCCAGCAGCTTGTGGCAGGGGAGCAATGAGCAGTTCTTC. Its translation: CASSLWQGSNEQFF.

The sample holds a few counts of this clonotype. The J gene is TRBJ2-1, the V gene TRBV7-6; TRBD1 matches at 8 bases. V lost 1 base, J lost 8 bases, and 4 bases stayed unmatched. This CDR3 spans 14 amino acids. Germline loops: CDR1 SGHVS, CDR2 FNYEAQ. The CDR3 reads CASSLGTGLDEQFF. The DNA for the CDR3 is TGTGCCAGCAGCTTAGGGACAGGGTTAGATGAGCAGTTCTTC.

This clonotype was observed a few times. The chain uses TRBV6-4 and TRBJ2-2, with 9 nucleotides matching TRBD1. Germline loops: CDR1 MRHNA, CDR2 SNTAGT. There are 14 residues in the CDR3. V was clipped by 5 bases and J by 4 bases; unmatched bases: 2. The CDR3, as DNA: TGTGCCAGCAGTCGGGACAGGGCCACCGGGGAGCTGTTTTTT. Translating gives CASSRDRATGELFF.

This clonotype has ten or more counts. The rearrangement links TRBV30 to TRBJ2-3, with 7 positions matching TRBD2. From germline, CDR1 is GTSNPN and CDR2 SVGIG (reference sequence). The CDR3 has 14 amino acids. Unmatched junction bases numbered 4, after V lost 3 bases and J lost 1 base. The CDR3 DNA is TGTGCCTGGAGGGTCGCGGGAGGCACAGATACGCAGTATTTT. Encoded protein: CAWRVAGGTDTQYF. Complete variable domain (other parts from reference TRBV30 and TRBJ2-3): SQTIHQWPATLVQPVGSPLSLECTVEGTSNPNLYWYRQAAGRGLQLLFYSVGIGQISSEVPQNLSASRPQDRQFILSSKKLLLSDSGFYLCAWRVAGGTDTQYFGPGTRLTVL.